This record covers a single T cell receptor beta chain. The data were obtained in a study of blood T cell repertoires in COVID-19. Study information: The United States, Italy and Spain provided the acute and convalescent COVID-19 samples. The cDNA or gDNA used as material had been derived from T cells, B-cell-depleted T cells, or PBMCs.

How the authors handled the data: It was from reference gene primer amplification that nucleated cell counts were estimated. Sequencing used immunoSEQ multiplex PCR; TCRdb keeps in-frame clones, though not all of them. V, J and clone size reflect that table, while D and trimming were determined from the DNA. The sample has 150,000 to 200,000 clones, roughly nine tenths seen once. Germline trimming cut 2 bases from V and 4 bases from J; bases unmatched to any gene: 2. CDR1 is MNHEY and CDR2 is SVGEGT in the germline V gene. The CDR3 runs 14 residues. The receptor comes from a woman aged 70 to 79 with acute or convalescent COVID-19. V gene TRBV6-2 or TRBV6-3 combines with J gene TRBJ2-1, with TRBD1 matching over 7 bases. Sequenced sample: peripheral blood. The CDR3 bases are TGTGCCAGCAGTTACGACAGGGTATACAATGAGCAGTTCTTC. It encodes CASSYDRVYNEQFF.